This paragraph covers one T cell receptor beta chain sequence. Its antigen is as yet unknown. TCRdb itself ran the 5' RACE reads through MiXCR, one entry per CDR3 protein. The sample contains 10,000 to 15,000 distinct CDR3 sequences, more than 20% of which appear only once. Study outcomes and limitations: The TCR gene usage of tumor memory CD4+ T cells clustered together with blood and lymph node memory CD4+ cells and with lymph node naive CD4+ cells. Greatest tumor Treg TCR overlap was with tumor naive CD4+ cells.

V was pared by 2 bases and J by 3 bases, with 8 bases between. The CDR3 runs 13 residues. Germline V CDR1 and CDR2: MNHEY, SMNVEV (reference sequence). The sample consisted of naive CD4+ T cells sorted from blood. Subset of the sample: naive CD4+ T cells, CD4+CD45RA+CD25-. The receptor was derived from a female donor with breast cancer. This chain uses TRBV27 with TRBJ2-7, with D uncertain. The CDR3 nucleotides are TGTGCCAGCAGTTTAGCGGATAGCTACGAGCAGTACTTC. Its protein product is CASSLADSYEQYF.